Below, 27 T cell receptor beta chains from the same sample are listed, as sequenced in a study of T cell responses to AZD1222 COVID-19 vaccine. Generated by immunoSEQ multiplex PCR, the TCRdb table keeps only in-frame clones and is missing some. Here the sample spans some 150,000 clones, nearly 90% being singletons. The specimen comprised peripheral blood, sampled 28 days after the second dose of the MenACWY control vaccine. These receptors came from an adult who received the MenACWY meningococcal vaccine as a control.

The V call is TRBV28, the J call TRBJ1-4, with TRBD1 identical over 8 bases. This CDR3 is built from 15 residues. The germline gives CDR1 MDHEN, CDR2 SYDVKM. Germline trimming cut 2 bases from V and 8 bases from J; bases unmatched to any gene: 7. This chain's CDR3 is CASSLPDRGGEKLFF. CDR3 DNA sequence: TGTGCCAGCAGTTTACCAGACAGGGGTGGGGAAAAACTGTTTTTT. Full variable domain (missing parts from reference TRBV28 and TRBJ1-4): DVKVTQSSRYLVKRTGEKVFLECVQDMDHENMFWYRQDPGLGLRLIYFSYDVKMKEKGDIPEGYSVSREKKERFSLILESASTNQTSMYLCASSLPDRGGEKLFFGSGTQLSVL.

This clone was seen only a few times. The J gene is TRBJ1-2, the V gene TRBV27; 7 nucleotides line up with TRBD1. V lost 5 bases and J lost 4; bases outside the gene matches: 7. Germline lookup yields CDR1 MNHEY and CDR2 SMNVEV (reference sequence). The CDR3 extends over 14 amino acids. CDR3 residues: CASSMGGQPYGYTF. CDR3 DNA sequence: TGTGCCAGCAGTATGGGGGGACAGCCCTATGGCTACACCTTC.

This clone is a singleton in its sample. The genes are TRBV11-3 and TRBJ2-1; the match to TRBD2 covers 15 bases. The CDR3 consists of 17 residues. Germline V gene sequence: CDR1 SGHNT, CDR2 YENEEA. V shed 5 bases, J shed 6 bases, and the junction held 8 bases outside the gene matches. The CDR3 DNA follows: TGTGCCAGCAGCCCTTTCGGACTAGCGGGGGGGTTCAATGAGCAGTTCTTC. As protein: CASSPFGLAGGFNEQFF.

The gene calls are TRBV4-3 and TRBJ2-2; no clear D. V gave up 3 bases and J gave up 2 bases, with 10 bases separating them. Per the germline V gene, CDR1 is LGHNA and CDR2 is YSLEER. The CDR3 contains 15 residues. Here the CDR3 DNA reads TGCGCCAGCAGCCAGGGCAACCCCAACACCGGGGAGCTGTTTTTT. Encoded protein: CASSQGNPNTGELFF.

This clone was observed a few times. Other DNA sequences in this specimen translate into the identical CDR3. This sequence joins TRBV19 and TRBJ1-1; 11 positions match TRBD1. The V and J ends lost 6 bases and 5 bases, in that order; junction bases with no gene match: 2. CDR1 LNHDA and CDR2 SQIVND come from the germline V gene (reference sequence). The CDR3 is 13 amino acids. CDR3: CASSGTGGTEAFF. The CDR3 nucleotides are TGTGCCAGTAGCGGGACAGGGGGGACTGAAGCTTTCTTT.

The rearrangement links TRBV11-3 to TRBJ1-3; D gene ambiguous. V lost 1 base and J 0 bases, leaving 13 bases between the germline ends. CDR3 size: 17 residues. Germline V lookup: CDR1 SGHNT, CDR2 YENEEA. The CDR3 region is CASSLGAASFSGNTIYF. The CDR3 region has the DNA TGTGCCAGCAGCTTAGGGGCAGCTTCTTTCTCTGGAAACACCATATATTTT.

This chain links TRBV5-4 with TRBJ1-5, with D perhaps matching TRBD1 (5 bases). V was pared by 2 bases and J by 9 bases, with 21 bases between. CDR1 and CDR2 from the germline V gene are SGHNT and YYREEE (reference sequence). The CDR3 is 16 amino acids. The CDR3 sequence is CASSFSTGAGTSPQHF. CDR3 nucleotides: TGTGCCAGCAGCTTCTCTACTGGGGCGGGGACTTCGCCCCAGCATTTT.

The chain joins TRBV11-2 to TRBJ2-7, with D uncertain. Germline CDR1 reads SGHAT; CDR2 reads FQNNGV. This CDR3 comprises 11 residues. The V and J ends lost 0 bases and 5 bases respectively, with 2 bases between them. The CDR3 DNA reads TGTGCCAGCAGCTTAGATCACGAGCAGTACTTC. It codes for CASSLDHEQYF.

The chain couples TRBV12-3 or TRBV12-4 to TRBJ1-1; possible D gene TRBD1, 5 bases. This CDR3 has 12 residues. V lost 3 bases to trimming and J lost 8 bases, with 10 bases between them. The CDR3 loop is CASSLMGGEAFF. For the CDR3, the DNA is TGTGCCAGCAGTTTGATGGGGGGGGAAGCTTTCTTT.

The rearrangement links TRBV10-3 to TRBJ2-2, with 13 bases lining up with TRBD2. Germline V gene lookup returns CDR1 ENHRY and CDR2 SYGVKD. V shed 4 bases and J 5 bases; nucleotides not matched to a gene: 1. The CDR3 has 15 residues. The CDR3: CAISGGLAGTGELFF. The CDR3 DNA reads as TGTGCCATCAGTGGGGGACTAGCGGGGACCGGGGAGCTGTTTTTT.

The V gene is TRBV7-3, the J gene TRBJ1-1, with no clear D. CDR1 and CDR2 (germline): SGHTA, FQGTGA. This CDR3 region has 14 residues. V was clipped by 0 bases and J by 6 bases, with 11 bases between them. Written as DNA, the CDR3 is TGTGCCAGCAGCTTAACGAGTGGAGGGTCTGAAGCTTTCTTT. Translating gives CASSLTSGGSEAFF.

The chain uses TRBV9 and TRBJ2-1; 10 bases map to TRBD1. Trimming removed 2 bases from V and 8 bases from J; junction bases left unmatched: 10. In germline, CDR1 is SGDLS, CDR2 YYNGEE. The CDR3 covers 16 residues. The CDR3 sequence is CASSVAGTGVIDEQFF. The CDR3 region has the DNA TGTGCCAGCAGCGTCGCCGGGACAGGGGTAATTGATGAGCAGTTCTTC.

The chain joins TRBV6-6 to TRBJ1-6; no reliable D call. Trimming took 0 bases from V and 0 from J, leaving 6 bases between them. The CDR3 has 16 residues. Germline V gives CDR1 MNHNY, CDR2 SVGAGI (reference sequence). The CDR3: CASSYSSPSYNSPLHF. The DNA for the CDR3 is TGTGCCAGCAGTTACTCGAGTCCCTCCTATAATTCACCCCTCCACTTT.

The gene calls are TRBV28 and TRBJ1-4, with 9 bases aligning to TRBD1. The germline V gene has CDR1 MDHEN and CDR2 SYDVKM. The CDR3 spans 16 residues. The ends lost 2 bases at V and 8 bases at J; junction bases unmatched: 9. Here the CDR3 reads CASSLTPGQGGEKLFF. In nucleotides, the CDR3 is TGTGCCAGCAGTTTAACCCCGGGACAGGGAGGGGAAAAACTGTTTTTT.

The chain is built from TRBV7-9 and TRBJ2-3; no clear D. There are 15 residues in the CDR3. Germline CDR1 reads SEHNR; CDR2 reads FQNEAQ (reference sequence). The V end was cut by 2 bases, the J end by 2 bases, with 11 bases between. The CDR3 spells CASSLFGGYTDTQYF. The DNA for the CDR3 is TGTGCCAGCAGCTTATTTGGCGGATACACAGATACGCAGTATTTT.

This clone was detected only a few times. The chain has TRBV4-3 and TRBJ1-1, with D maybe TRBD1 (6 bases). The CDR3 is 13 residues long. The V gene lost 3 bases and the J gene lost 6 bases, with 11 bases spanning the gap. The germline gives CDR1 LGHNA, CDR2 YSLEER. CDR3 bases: TGCGCCAGCAGCCAGAGGGGGAGGGCTGAAGCTTTCTTT. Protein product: CASSQRGRAEAFF.

Here the CDR3 DNA reads TGTGCCAGCAGTTATCTAACAGCAGAAGATACGCAGTATTTT. It encodes CASSYLTAEDTQYF. The chain links TRBV6-5 to TRBJ2-3; no reliable D call. The germline V gene encodes CDR1 MNHEY and CDR2 SVGAGI. The CDR3 loop spans 14 amino acids. V was shortened by 3 bases and J by 5 bases, with 12 bases between the two germline ends.

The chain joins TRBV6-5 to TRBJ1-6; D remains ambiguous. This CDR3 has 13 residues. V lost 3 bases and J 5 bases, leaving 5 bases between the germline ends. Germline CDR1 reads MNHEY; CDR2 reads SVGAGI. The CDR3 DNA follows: TGTGCCAGCAGTTATGACAATAATTCACCCCTCCACTTT. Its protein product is CASSYDNNSPLHF.

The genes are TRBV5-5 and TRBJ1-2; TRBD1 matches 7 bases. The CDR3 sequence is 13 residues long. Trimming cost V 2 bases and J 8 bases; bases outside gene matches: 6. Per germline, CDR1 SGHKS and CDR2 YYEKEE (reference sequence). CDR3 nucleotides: TGTGCCAGCAGCTTACAGGGGTTTGGCGGCTACACCTTC. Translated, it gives CASSLQGFGGYTF.

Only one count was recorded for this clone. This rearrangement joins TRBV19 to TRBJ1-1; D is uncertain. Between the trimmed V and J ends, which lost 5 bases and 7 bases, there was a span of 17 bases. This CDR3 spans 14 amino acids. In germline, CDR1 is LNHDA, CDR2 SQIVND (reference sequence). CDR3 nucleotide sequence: TGTGCCAGTAGTTACTCAGAAAAGAGCCGTGAAGCTTTCTTT. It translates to CASSYSEKSREAFF.

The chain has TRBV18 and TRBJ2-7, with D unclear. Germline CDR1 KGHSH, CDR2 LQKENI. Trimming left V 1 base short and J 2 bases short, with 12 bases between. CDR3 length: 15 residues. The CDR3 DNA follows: TGTGCCAGCTCACCACGACCCCTATCCCCCTACGAGCAGTACTTC. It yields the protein CASSPRPLSPYEQYF.

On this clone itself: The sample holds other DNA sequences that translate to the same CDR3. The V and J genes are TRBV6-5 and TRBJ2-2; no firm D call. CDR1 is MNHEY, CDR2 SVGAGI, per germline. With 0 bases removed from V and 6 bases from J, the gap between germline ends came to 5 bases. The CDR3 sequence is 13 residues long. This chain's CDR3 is CASSYSSPGELFF. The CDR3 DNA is TGTGCCAGCAGTTACTCGTCCCCCGGGGAGCTGTTTTTT.

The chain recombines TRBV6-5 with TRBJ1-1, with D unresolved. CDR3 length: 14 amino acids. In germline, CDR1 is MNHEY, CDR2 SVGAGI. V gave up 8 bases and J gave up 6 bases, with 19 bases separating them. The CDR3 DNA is TGTGCCAGCCGAGCCGACCGCGTGTTGCCTGAAGCTTTCTTT. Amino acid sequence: CASRADRVLPEAFF.

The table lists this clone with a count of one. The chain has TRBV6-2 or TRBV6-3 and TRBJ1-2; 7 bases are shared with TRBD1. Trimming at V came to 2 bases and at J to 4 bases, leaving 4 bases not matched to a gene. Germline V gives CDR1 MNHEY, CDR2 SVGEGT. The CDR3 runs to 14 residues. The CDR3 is CASSYLGQLYGYTF. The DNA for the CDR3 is TGTGCCAGCAGTTACCTGGGACAGCTCTATGGCTACACCTTC.

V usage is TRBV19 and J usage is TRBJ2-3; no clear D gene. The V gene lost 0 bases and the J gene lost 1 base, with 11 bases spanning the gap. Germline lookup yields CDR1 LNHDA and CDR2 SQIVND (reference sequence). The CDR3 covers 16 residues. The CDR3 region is CASSIDPVSRTDTQYF. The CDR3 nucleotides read TGTGCCAGTAGTATAGATCCGGTCTCCCGCACAGATACGCAGTATTTT. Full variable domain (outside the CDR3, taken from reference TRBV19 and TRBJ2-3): DGGITQSPKYLFRKEGQNVTLSCEQNLNHDAMYWYRQDPGQGLRLIYYSQIVNDFQKGDIAEGYSVSREKKESFPLTVTSAQKNPTAFYLCASSIDPVSRTDTQYFGPGTRLTVL.

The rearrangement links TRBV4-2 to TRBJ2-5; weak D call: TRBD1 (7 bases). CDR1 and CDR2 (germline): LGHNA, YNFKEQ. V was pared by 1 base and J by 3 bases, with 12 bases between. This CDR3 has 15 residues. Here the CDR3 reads CASSQVTRGEETQYF. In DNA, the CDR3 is TGTGCCAGCAGCCAAGTAACCAGGGGGGAAGAGACCCAGTACTTC.

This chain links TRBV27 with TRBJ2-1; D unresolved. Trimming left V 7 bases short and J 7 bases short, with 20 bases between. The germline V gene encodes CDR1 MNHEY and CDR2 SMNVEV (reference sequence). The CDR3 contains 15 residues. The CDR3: CASTRNQANVNEQFF. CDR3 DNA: TGTGCCAGCACCCGAAACCAGGCGAACGTAAATGAGCAGTTCTTC.